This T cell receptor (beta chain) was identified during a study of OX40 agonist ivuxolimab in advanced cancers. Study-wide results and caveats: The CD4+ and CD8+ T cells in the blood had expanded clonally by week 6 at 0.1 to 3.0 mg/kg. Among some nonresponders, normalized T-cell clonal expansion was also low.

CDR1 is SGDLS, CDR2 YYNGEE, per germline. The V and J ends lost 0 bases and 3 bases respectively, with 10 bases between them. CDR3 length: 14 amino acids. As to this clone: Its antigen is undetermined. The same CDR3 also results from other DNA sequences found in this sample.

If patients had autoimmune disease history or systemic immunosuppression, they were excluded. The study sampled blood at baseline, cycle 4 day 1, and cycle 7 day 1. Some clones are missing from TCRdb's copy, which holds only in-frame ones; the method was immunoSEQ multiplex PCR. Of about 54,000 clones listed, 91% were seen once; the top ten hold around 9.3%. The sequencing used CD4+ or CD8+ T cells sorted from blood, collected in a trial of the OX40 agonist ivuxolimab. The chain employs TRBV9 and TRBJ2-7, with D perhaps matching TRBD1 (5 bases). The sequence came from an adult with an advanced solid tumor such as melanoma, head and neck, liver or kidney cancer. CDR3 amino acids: CASSVGQGDYEQYF. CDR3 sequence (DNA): TGTGCCAGCAGCGTAGGACAAGGGGACTACGAGCAGTACTTC.